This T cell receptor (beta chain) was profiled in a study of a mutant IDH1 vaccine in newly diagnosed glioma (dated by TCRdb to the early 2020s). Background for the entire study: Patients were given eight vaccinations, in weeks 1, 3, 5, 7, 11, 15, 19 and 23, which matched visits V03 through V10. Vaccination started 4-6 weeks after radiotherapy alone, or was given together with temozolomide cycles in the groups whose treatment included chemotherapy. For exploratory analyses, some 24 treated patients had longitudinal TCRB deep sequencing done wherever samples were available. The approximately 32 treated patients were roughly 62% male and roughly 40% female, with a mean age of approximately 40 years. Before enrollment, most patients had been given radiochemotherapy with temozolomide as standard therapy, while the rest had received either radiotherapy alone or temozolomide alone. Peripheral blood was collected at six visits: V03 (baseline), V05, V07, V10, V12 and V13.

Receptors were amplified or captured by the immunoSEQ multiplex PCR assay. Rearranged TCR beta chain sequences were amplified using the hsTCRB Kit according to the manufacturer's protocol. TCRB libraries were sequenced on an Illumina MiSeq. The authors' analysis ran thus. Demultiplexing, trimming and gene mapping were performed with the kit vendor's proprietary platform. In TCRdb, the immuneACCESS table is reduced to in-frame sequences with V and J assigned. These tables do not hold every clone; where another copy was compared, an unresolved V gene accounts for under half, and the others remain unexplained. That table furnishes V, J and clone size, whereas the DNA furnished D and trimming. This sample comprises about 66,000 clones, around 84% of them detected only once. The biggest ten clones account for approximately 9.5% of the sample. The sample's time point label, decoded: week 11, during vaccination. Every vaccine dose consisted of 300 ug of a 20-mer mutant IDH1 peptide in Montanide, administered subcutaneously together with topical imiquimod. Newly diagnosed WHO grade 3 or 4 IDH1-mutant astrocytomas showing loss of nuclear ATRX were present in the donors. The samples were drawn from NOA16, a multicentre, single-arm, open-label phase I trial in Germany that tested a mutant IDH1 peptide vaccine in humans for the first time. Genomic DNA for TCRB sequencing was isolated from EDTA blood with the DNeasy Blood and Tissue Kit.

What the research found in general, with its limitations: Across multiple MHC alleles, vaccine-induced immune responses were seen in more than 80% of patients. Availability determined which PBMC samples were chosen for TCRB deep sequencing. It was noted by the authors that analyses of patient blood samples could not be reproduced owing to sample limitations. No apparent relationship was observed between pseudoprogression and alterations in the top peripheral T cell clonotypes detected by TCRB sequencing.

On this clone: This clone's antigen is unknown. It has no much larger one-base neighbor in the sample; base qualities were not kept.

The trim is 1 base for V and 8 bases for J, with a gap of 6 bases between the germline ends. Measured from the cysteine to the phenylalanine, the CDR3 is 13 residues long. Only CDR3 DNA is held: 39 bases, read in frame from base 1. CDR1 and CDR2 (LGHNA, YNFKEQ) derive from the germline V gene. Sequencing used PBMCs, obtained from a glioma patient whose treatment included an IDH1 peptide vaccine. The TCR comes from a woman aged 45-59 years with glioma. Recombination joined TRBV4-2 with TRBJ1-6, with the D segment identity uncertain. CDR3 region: CASSQVADSPLHF. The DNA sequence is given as TGTGCCAGCAGCCAAGTAGCAGATTCACCCCTCCACTTT.